This T cell receptor (beta chain) was observed in a study of cytotoxic CD8 clonotypes in ibrutinib-treated CLL. Study details: Samples had a mean of around 230,000 productive templates and tens of thousands of productive rearrangements. Overall study results and limits: Treatment saw public clonotypes, which were uncommon, either contract or stay stable.

This clone was recorded once. The antigen is undetermined. Data came from immunoSEQ multiplex PCR; TCRdb stores just in-frame clones and leaves some out. The sample consists of about 140,000 clones, around 90% of them appearing once. The CDR3 totals 15 residues. Germline V gene lookup returns CDR1 SGHDT and CDR2 YYEEEE. The trim removed 5 bases at V and 5 bases at J, leaving 9 bases unmatched. This TCR was recovered from a human donor with chronic lymphocytic leukemia. The chain employs TRBV5-6 and TRBJ2-5; TRBD1 matches 10 bases. The specimen was PBMCs, collected after 12 months of ibrutinib treatment. The DNA of the CDR3 is TGTGCCAGCAGTATCGGACAGGGGGTGAGGGAGACCCAGTACTTC. Amino acid sequence: CASSIGQGVRETQYF. The complete variable domain, with remaining parts taken from reference TRBV5-6 and TRBJ2-5, reads DAGVTQSPTHLIKTRGQQVTLRCSPKSGHDTVSWYQQALGQGPQFIFQYYEEEERQRGNFPDRFSGHQFPNYSSELNVNALLLGDSALYLCASSIGQGVRETQYFGPGTRLLVL.